Below, 20 T cell receptor beta chains from the same sample are listed, as sequenced in a study of blood T cell repertoires in COVID-19 (dated by TCRdb to about 2020). The library was generated by the immunoSEQ multiplex PCR assay. TCRdb retrieved this table from immuneACCESS and kept in-frame rearrangements only. Not all clones are present; in checked studies, unresolved V genes account for under half, and no reason is known for the remainder. The sample yields more than 70,000 clones; approximately 90% were counted once. Of the sample, about 5.1% is held by the ten largest clones. The sequencing sample was made of peripheral blood. The source is a woman aged 18-30 years with acute or convalescent COVID-19.

This clone appeared once. The J gene is TRBJ2-1, the V gene TRBV5-5, with 7 bases aligning to TRBD2. Trimming at V came to 4 bases and at J to 6 bases, leaving 13 bases not matched to a gene. This CDR3 region has 16 residues. The germline V gene has CDR1 SGHKS and CDR2 YYEKEE (reference sequence). The CDR3 region is CASSPRTRNPPNEQFF. CDR3 DNA sequence: TGTGCCAGCAGCCCCCGGACTAGGAACCCCCCCAATGAGCAGTTCTTC.

This chain joins TRBV19 and TRBJ2-7; 9 nucleotides agree with TRBD2. The CDR3 is made up of 18 amino acids. Trimming removed 0 bases from V and 7 bases from J; junction bases left unmatched: 16. The germline V gene has CDR1 LNHDA and CDR2 SQIVND (reference sequence). The CDR3 DNA is TGTGCCAGTAGTATAGACCCCCCCTCTAGCGGGGCCGCCGGGGAGCAGTACTTC. Residues: CASSIDPPSSGAAGEQYF.

CDR3 sequence: CASSGSRGRGTYNEQFF. The CDR3 coding sequence is TGTGCCAGCAGCGGGTCTCGGGGCAGGGGAACCTACAATGAGCAGTTCTTC. The chain links TRBV9 to TRBJ2-1; possibly TRBD1 for D (6 bases). CDR1 and CDR2 (germline): SGDLS, YYNGEE. This CDR3 contains 17 residues. V was pared by 3 bases and J by 2 bases, with 18 bases between.

Only one count was recorded for this clone. The rearrangement joins TRBV3-1 (or the pseudogene TRBV3-2) to TRBJ2-2, with TRBD2 matching over 7 bases. The V gene end was trimmed by 5 bases and the J gene end by 2 bases; junction bases not matched to a gene: 11. In germline, CDR1 is LGHDT, CDR2 YNNKEL (reference sequence). The CDR3 spans 17 residues. In DNA, the CDR3 is TGTGCCAGCAGCTCCCTCCCCCAGCGGGGAAACACCGGGGAGCTGTTTTTT. Its translation: CASSSLPQRGNTGELFF.

The V gene is TRBV4-3, the J gene TRBJ1-4; D is undetermined. Trimming took 4 bases from V and 4 from J, leaving 13 bases between them. The CDR3 runs 15 residues. Germline loops: CDR1 LGHNA, CDR2 YSLEER. CDR3 sequence reads: CASSPSQDYNEKLFF. The CDR3 nucleotides are TGCGCCAGCAGCCCCTCCCAGGACTATAATGAAAAACTGTTTTTT.

This clone has just one count. This sequence joins TRBV5-4 and TRBJ2-2; 10 positions match TRBD1. Losses at the gene ends were 5 bases for V and 6 bases for J; bases not matched to a gene: 4. CDR1 and CDR2 from the germline V gene are SGHNT and YYREEE (reference sequence). The CDR3 has 14 residues. CDR3 nucleotide sequence: TGTGCCAGCAGTTCCGACAGGGGGCCCGGGGAGCTGTTTTTT. Protein: CASSSDRGPGELFF.

The rearrangement joins TRBV9 to TRBJ2-3, with 8 bases aligning to TRBD2. The germline V gene encodes CDR1 SGDLS and CDR2 YYNGEE. The V segment lost 3 bases and the J segment 5 bases; nucleotides outside the gene matches: 8. There are 15 residues in the CDR3. In nucleotides, the CDR3 is TGTGCCAGCAGCGGACGGGGGGGCCAGGGAGATACGCAGTATTTT. Translated, it gives CASSGRGGQGDTQYF.

The chain employs TRBV19 and TRBJ2-1; 10 positions match TRBD2. The V gene's germline CDR1 is LNHDA and CDR2 SQIVND (reference sequence). This CDR3 has 16 amino acids. J was trimmed by 0 bases and V by 9 bases; bases with no gene match: 8. CDR3 protein: CASGRGLADSYNEQFF. The CDR3 region has the DNA TGTGCCAGCGGGAGAGGACTAGCGGACTCCTACAATGAGCAGTTCTTC.

About this clone itself: Because the CDR3's place on the DNA is in doubt, the DNA is left out and the CDR3 is given as listed by TCRdb. The rearrangement links TRBV19 to TRBJ2-6; the table calls TRBD2, which could not be checked here. CDR1 LNHDA and CDR2 SQIVND come from the germline V gene (reference sequence). The CDR3 is 15 residues long, ends included. The CDR3 loop reads CASTSGGSGANVLTF.

V is TRBV6-6 and J is TRBJ1-4; 7 bases agree with TRBD1. Trimming at V came to 6 bases and at J to 4 bases, leaving 5 bases not matched to a gene. Germline V lookup: CDR1 MNHNY, CDR2 SVGAGI (reference sequence). CDR3 length: 14 residues. Here the CDR3 reads CASRRTGLNEKLFF. CDR3 in DNA: TGTGCCAGCAGGCGGACAGGACTTAATGAAAAACTGTTTTTT.

The J gene is TRBJ2-1, the V gene TRBV4-3, with D tentatively TRBD2 (6 bases). Germline lookup yields CDR1 LGHNA and CDR2 YSLEER. CDR3 size: 17 residues. V lost 2 bases and J 0 bases, leaving 14 bases between the germline ends. CDR3 region: CASSQTLGLSSYNEQFF. The CDR3 bases are TGCGCCAGCAGCCAAACCTTGGGACTGAGCTCCTACAATGAGCAGTTCTTC.

V gene TRBV18 combines with J gene TRBJ2-5; a possible D gene is TRBD1 (5 bases). CDR3 size: 13 residues. Germline V gives CDR1 KGHSH, CDR2 LQKENI. V gave up 4 bases and J gave up 2 bases, with 8 bases separating them. CDR3 in DNA: TGTGCCAGCTCACAGGGGCTACAAGAGACCCAGTACTTC. Translating it yields CASSQGLQETQYF.

V gene TRBV6-8 combines with J gene TRBJ2-3, with a weak D call TRBD2 (5 bases). Germline V gene data show CDR1 as MNHGY and CDR2 as SAAAGT. The CDR3 contains 16 residues. Trimming took 11 bases from V and 0 from J, leaving 21 bases between them. The CDR3 DNA reads TGTGCCCGGGGAGAGACCGGATTAACTAGCACAGATACGCAGTATTTT. Protein sequence: CARGETGLTSTDTQYF.

V gene TRBV9 combines with J gene TRBJ2-7; TRBD1 aligns across 7 bases. The germline V gene has CDR1 SGDLS and CDR2 YYNGEE. The CDR3 sequence is 14 residues long. J lost 2 bases, V lost 4 bases, and 6 bases had no gene match. CDR3 region: CASSPRRGPYEQYF. The CDR3 region has the DNA TGTGCCAGCAGCCCCCGAAGGGGGCCCTACGAGCAGTACTTC.

This chain uses TRBV30 with TRBJ1-4, with TRBD1 matching 7 bases. Germline values: CDR1 GTSNPN, CDR2 SVGIG (reference sequence). The CDR3 consists of 17 residues. V was pared by 1 base and J by 3 bases, with 11 bases of the junction left unmatched. CDR3 sequence reads: CAWSDRSRTGSNEKLFF. The CDR3 DNA reads TGTGCCTGGAGTGATCGGTCGAGGACAGGCTCTAATGAAAAACTGTTTTTT.

The V call is TRBV30, the J call TRBJ1-1; 7 bases are shared with TRBD1. Germline assignment: CDR1 GTSNPN and CDR2 SVGIG (reference sequence). This CDR3 has 12 amino acids. Trimming took 3 bases from V and 5 from J; bases not matched to a gene: 3. Written as DNA, the CDR3 is TGTGCCTGGAGACAGGGGAAGACTGAAGCTTTCTTT. The encoded protein is CAWRQGKTEAFF.

The chain carries TRBV18 and TRBJ1-1; 8 bases align to TRBD1. The CDR3 is 15 residues long. Germline V gene sequence: CDR1 KGHSH, CDR2 LQKENI. With V trimmed by 2 bases and J by 4 bases, 6 bases remained unmatched. The CDR3 sequence is CASSPRTGQGTEAFF. As DNA, the CDR3 is TGTGCCAGCTCACCAAGGACAGGGCAGGGCACTGAAGCTTTCTTT.

The V gene is TRBV7-9, the J gene TRBJ2-6; 8 bases align to TRBD1. V was clipped by 5 bases and J by 0 bases; unmatched bases: 9. CDR3 size: 18 residues. Germline V gene sequence: CDR1 SEHNR, CDR2 FQNEAQ (reference sequence). The CDR3 nucleotides read TGTGCCAGCAGCAAAGGGACAGGCACGAGCTCTGGGGCCAACGTCCTGACTTTC. It specifies CASSKGTGTSSGANVLTF.

The DNA of the CDR3 is TGTGCCAGCAGCTCGCTGACATTTTACGAGCAGTACTTC. It is translated as CASSSLTFYEQYF. The chain links TRBV5-5 to TRBJ2-7; D gene ambiguous. The V and J ends lost 3 bases and 4 bases respectively, with 11 bases between them. The germline V gene has CDR1 SGHKS and CDR2 YYEKEE (reference sequence). The CDR3 consists of 13 residues. Variable domain in full (rest from reference TRBV5-5 and TRBJ2-7): DAGVTQSPTHLIKTRGQQVTLRCSPISGHKSVSWYQQVLGQGPQFIFQYYEKEERGRGNFPDRFSARQFPNYSSELNVNALLLGDSALYLCASSSLTFYEQYFGPGTRLTVT.

In nucleotides, the CDR3 is TGTGCCAGCAGTTTATCAGGGGGCTCAGCTTTCTTT. Its translation is CASSLSGGSAFF. The chain recombines TRBV28 with TRBJ1-1; 8 bases fit TRBD1. With 1 base clipped from V and 10 bases from J, the junction kept 2 bases outside the gene matches. Germline values: CDR1 MDHEN, CDR2 SYDVKM. The length of the CDR3 is 12 residues.